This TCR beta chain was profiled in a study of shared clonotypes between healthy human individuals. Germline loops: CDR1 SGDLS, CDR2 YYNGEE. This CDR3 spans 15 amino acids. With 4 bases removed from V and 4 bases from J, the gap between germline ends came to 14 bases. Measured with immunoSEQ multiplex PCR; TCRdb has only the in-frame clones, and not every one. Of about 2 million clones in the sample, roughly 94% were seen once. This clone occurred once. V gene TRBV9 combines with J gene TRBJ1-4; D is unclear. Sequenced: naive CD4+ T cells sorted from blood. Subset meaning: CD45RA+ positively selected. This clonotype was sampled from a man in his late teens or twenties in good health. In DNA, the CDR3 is TGTGCCAGCAGCCCCGCCGGGATGGGTAATGAAAAACTGTTTTTT. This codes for CASSPAGMGNEKLFF.